This T cell receptor (beta chain) was captured in a study of CD8+ T cells in alopecia areata. Overall study context: Skin-grafted approximately 6-10-week-old female C3H/HeJ mice received tissue from roughly 6-12-month-old C3H/HeJ donors with spontaneous alopecia. Study-wide results and limits: Scalp samples also contribute reads from the resident alphabeta T cells found in normal skin. Especially in alopecia totalis/universalis, lesional scalp showed greater clonality than normal scalp did.

This clone turned up a few times. Its antigen is as yet unknown. Gene names are mouse gene names. The CDR3 extends 4 residues past the end of the read, so its final part is completed from the germline J gene. Extracted from the samples, RNA was reverse transcribed into cDNA to serve as the sequencing template. The protocol was immunoSEQ multiplex PCR, while the TCRdb copy is restricted to in-frame clones and leaves out a portion. The sample presents 200,000 to 300,000 clones, none singletons. The CDR3 runs to 15 residues. The V gene's germline CDR1 is FNHDT and CDR2 SITEND (reference sequence). V lost 5 bases and J lost 0; bases outside the gene matches: 3. The sorting of pooled cutaneous lymph node cells relied on CD4, CD8alpha, NKG2D, NKG2ACE and other markers.

Material: CD4+ T cells sorted from a lymph node. V and J are TRBV19 and TRBJ2-2; 8 bases match TRBD1. This clonotype was sampled from a C3H/HeJ mouse with alopecia areata. Strain MHC haplotype: H2-k. The CDR3 reads CASRHRGANTGQLYF. The sequenced CDR3 bases are TGTGCCAGCAGGCACAGGGGGGCAAACACCGGG.